These 8 T cell receptor beta chains came from one sample sequenced in a study of spatial heterogeneity in lung cancer. Study-wide findings and caveats: The number of expanded tumor alpha and beta chains correlated with mutation number.

These receptors are not linked to any known antigen. TCRdb analysed the 5' RACE reads with MiXCR anew, one entry per CDR3 protein. The data hold some 16,000 distinct CDR3 sequences, with around 7.1% observed a single time. The time point is: sample taken at primary tumor resection. The sequences come from lung tumor tissue, collected at surgery. The receptors were sampled from a female donor with early-stage non-small cell lung cancer.

This clonotype is labeled medium-sized. This beta chain represents an off-target read in a library built for alpha chains; its size is of limited meaning. In DNA form, the CDR3 reads TGTGCCAGCAGCTTAGATTTAATTACGCAGGGCTTAGGCGGGGAGCTGTTTTTT. Protein product: CASSLDLITQGLGGELFF. The gene calls are TRBV11-2 and TRBJ2-2, with D maybe TRBD1 (5 bases). Germline lookup yields CDR1 SGHAT and CDR2 FQNNGV. This CDR3 is 18 amino acids long. The ends were cut back, 0 bases at V and 7 bases at J, with 21 bases in the middle.

Regarding this clonotype: This beta chain came through as a stray read in a library set up for alpha chains, and its size says little. The chain joins TRBV5-4 to TRBJ2-1; D not certain. V was trimmed by 0 bases and J by 5 bases, leaving 3 bases between them. In germline, CDR1 is SGHNT, CDR2 YYREEE (reference sequence). This CDR3 contains 12 residues. For the CDR3, the DNA is TGTGCCAGCAGCTTGGAGGACAATGAGCAGTTCTTC. Its protein product is CASSLEDNEQFF.

This clonotype has at least ten counts. This beta chain is a stray sequence in a library constructed for alpha chains; its clone size is not meaningful. The genes are TRBV11-2 and TRBJ2-7; D unresolved. The germline V gene encodes CDR1 SGHAT and CDR2 FQNNGV. The CDR3 has 11 residues. With 5 bases removed from V and 3 bases from J, the gap between germline ends came to 5 bases. The chain's CDR3 is CASSGNYEQYF. The CDR3 DNA sequence: TGTGCCAGCAGCGGGAACTACGAGCAGTACTTC.

To note about this clonotype: Since it is a stray read in a library aimed at alpha chains, this beta chain has a size that is not meaningful. The chain uses TRBV19 and TRBJ2-3; TRBD2 matches at 8 bases. V was clipped by 1 base and J by 0 bases; unmatched bases: 3. The CDR3 covers 16 residues. The germline V gene has CDR1 LNHDA and CDR2 SQIVND (reference sequence). CDR3 coding DNA: TGTGCCAGTAGTATAGGCGGGGGGCCGAGCACAGATACGCAGTATTTT. Encoded protein: CASSIGGGPSTDTQYF.

This clonotype is categorized as medium-sized. This beta chain is an unintended read in a library built for alpha chains; its size means little. The gene calls are TRBV11-2 and TRBJ2-6; D is possibly TRBD2 (5 bases). This CDR3 is built from 19 residues. The germline CDR1 and CDR2 sequences are SGHAT and FQNNGV. Trimming stripped 1 base from V and 4 bases from J, with 20 bases between. The CDR3 bases are TGTGCCAGCAGCTTAGCACCGGGGAGTTCGCCGTCCGGGGCCAACGTCCTGACTTTC. Amino acid sequence: CASSLAPGSSPSGANVLTF.

This clonotype is medium-sized by share. This beta chain slipped into a library made for alpha chains as a stray read, so its size is not meaningful. V gene TRBV5-1 combines with J gene TRBJ1-2, with 9 positions matching TRBD1. The CDR3 contains 16 residues. V dropped 4 bases and J dropped 0; count of bases not matched to a gene: 7. CDR1 is SGHRS and CDR2 is YFSETQ in the germline V gene. Written as DNA, the CDR3 is TGCGCCAGCAGCGGGGACAGGGCAAATACTAACTATGGCTACACCTTC. Translating gives CASSGDRANTNYGYTF.

The table lists this clonotype with many counts. The library was designed around alpha chains, so this beta chain is a stray read whose abundance carries little weight. This chain uses TRBV5-4 with TRBJ2-3, with TRBD2 matching over 8 bases. With 1 base clipped from V and 6 bases from J, the junction kept 10 bases outside the gene matches. Per germline, CDR1 SGHNT and CDR2 YYREEE (reference sequence). The CDR3 consists of 16 residues. In nucleotides, the CDR3 is TGTGCCAGCAGCTTGCGGCGGGGGGCTATTAAGGATACGCAGTATTTT. Protein sequence: CASSLRRGAIKDTQYF.

This clonotype appeared a few times. Within a library made for alpha chains, this beta chain is off target, and its count is uninformative. This chain uses TRBV20-1 with TRBJ1-2; 9 bases map to TRBD1. Germline CDR1 reads DFQATT; CDR2 reads SNEGSKA (reference sequence). The CDR3 spans 14 residues. V shed 3 bases, J shed 4 bases, and the junction held 6 bases outside the gene matches. This chain's CDR3 is CSASQQGAGYGYTF. CDR3 sequence (DNA): TGCAGTGCTAGTCAACAGGGGGCGGGCTATGGCTACACCTTC.